Listed here is a single T cell receptor beta chain. Its antigen is not identified. TCRdb keeps only in-frame clones here, not all; method: immunoSEQ multiplex PCR. The sample has fewer than 90,000 clones, 90% to 98% seen once; the top ten hold just over 0.03%. It was from resections taken during corrective heart surgery that the thymus tissue came. The data derive from a study of human thymus T cells. Broader study findings: Highly overlapping thymic repertoires in unrelated individuals were reported by related research.

The CDR3 loop spans 11 amino acids. V lost 3 bases and J 6 bases, leaving 2 bases between the germline ends. Germline V CDR1 and CDR2: MNHEY, SMNVEV (reference sequence). The sample comprised thymus tissue. This chain joins TRBV27 and TRBJ2-2; D is unresolved. The receptor was isolated from a boy under three years old with a congenital heart defect but otherwise immunologically healthy. CDR3 sequence (DNA): TGTGCCAGCAGTTTGTCCGGGGAGCTGTTTTTT. Protein: CASSLSGELFF.